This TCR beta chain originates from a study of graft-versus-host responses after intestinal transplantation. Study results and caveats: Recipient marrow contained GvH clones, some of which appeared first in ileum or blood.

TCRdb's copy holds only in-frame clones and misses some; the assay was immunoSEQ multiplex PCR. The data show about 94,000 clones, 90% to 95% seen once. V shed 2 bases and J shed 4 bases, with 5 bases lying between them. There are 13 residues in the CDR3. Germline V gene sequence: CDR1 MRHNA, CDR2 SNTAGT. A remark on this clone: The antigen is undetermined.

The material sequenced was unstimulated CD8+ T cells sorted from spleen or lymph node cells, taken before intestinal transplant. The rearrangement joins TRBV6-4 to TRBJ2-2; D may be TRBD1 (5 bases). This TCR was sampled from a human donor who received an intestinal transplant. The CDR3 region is CASSDRGTGELFF. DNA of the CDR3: TGTGCCAGCAGTGACAGGGGCACCGGGGAGCTGTTTTTT.